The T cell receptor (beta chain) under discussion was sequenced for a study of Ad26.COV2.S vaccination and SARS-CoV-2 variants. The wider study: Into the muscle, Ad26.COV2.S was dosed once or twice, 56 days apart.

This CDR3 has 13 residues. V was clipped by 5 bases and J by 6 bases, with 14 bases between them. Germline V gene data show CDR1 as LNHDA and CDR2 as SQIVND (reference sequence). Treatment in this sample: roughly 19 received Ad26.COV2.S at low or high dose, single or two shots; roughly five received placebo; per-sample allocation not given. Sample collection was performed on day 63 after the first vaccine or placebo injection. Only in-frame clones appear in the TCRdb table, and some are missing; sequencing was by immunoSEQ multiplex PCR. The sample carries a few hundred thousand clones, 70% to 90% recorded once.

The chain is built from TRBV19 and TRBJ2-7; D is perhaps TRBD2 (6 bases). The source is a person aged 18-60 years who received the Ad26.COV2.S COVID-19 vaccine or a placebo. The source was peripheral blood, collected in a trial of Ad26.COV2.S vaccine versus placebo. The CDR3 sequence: CASSHQRGVEQYF. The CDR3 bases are TGTGCCAGTAGTCATCAGCGCGGGGTCGAGCAGTACTTC.